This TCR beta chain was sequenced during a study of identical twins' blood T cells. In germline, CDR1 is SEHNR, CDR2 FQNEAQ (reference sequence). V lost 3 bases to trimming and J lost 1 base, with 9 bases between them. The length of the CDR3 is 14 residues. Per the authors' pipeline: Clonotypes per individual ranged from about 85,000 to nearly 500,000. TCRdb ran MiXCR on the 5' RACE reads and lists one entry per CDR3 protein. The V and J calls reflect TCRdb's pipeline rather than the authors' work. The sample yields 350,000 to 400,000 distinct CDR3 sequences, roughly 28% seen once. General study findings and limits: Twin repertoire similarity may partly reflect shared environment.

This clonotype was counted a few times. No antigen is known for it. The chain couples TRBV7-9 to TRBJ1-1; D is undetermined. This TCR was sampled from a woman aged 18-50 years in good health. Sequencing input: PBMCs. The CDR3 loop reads CASSFKGANTEAFF. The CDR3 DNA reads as TGTGCCAGCAGCTTCAAGGGAGCGAACACTGAAGCTTTCTTT. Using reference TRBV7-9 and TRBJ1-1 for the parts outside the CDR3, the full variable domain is DTGVSQNPRHKITKRGQNVTFRCDPISEHNRLYWYRQTLGQGPEFLTYFQNEAQLEKSRLLSDRFSAERPKGSFSTLEIQRTEQGDSAMYLCASSFKGANTEAFFGQGTRLTVV.